The rows below give T cell receptor beta chains drawn from one sample of a study of OX40 agonist ivuxolimab in advanced cancers. TCRdb's copy holds only in-frame clones and misses some; the assay was immunoSEQ multiplex PCR. Here the sample spans tens of thousands of clones, roughly 89% being singletons. This sample comprised CD4+ or CD8+ T cells sorted from blood, obtained in a trial of the OX40 agonist ivuxolimab. The receptors were gathered from an adult with an advanced solid tumor such as melanoma, head and neck, liver or kidney cancer. The CDR3 runs from the conserved cysteine through the conserved F or W. A D gene is named only where the DNA matches it firmly. A row's size may be missing; if present it is once, few, many or a size class.

.	.	TRBV7-9	TRBJ2-7	CASSLSDSLSPQQYF	TGTGCCAGCAGCTTAAGTGACAGTTTAAGTCCCCAGCAGTACTTC
.	.	TRBV7-3	TRBJ2-1	CASSSGPEQFF	TGTGCCAGCAGCTCGGGACCAGAGCAGTTCTTC
TRBD2	.	TRBV7-6	TRBJ2-1	CASSPLAGMGNEQFF	TGTGCCAGCAGCCCACTAGCGGGAATGGGTAATGAGCAGTTCTTC
.	once	TRBV19	TRBJ2-7	CASSIIGNYEQYF	TGTGCCAGTAGTATCATAGGGAACTACGAGCAGTACTTC
.	.	TRBV6-6	TRBJ1-2	CASSYRGELFGYTF	TGTGCCAGCAGTTACCGTGGGGAACTATTTGGCTACACCTTC
TRBD1	once	TRBV5-1	TRBJ2-3	CASSYDRGPGTDTQYF	TGCGCCAGCAGCTACGACAGGGGGCCGGGCACAGATACGCAGTATTTT
.	.	TRBV13	TRBJ1-1	CASSLAAGGQMNTEAFF	TGTGCCAGCAGCTTAGCAGCGGGGGGGCAAATGAACACTGAAGCTTTCTTT
.	once	TRBV15	TRBJ1-5	CATTAGTGNQPQHF	TGTGCCACCACCGCCGGGACGGGCAATCAGCCCCAGCATTTT
.	.	TRBV6-4	TRBJ2-5	CASSDPTGFETQYF	TGTGCCAGCAGTGACCCAACGGGGTTTGAGACCCAGTACTTC
.	.	TRBV19	TRBJ1-3	CASSPRTAGNTIYF	TGTGCCAGTAGTCCCCGGACAGCTGGAAACACCATATATTTT
.	.	TRBV27	TRBJ2-5	CASSGVGETQYF	TGTGCCAGCAGTGGGGTTGGCGAGACCCAGTACTTC
.	.	TRBV6-5	TRBJ2-7	CAIQGPYEQYF	TGTGCCATCCAGGGACCCTACGAGCAGTACTTC
.	.	TRBV6-5	TRBJ2-1	CASSYEVLSSYNEQFF	TGTGCCAGCAGTTACGAAGTCTTAAGCTCCTACAATGAGCAGTTCTTC
.	.	TRBV9	TRBJ2-7	CASSTDTLSYEQYF	TGTGCCAGCAGCACCGACACCCTCTCCTACGAGCAGTACTTC
TRBD1	.	TRBV27	TRBJ1-4	CASSPFGTGTEKLFF	TGTGCCAGCAGTCCCTTTGGGACAGGGACTGAAAAACTGTTTTTT
.	.	TRBV7-2	TRBJ2-1	CASTIPVSGADEQFF	TGTGCCAGCACCATACCAGTCTCAGGGGCCGATGAGCAGTTCTTC
.	.	TRBV27	TRBJ1-1	CASSPPGAQNTEAFF	TGTGCCAGCAGTCCCCCCGGGGCACAGAACACTGAAGCTTTCTTT
TRBD1	.	TRBV7-6	TRBJ2-2	CASSLGQGNTGELFF	TGTGCCAGCAGCTTGGGACAGGGAAACACCGGGGAGCTGTTTTTT
TRBD2	.	TRBV4-2	TRBJ2-1	CASSPSGWNEQFF	TGTGCCAGCAGCCCTAGCGGGTGGAATGAGCAGTTCTTC
.	.	TRBV29-1	TRBJ2-6	CSYAEGTGHSGANVLTF	TGCAGCTACGCTGAGGGTACTGGCCACTCTGGGGCCAACGTCCTGACTTTC
.	.	TRBV2	TRBJ1-1	CASSGGVNTEAFF	TGTGCCAGCAGTGGGGGGGTGAACACTGAAGCTTTCTTT
.	.	TRBV9	TRBJ1-1	CASSGSGFSDTEAFF	TGTGCCAGCAGCGGATCAGGGTTTTCGGACACTGAAGCTTTCTTT
TRBD2	once	TRBV29-1	TRBJ2-1	CSSMAGGHYNEQFF	TGCAGTTCTATGGCGGGGGGGCACTACAATGAGCAGTTCTTC
TRBD1	.	TRBV7-9	TRBJ1-2	CASSPPDREYGYTF	TGTGCCAGCAGCCCACCGGACAGGGAATATGGCTACACCTTC
.	.	TRBV6-5	TRBJ2-7	CASSDSYEQYF	TGTGCCAGCAGCGACAGCTACGAGCAGTACTTC
.	.	TRBV7-8	TRBJ1-3	CASSLGVSSGNTIYF	TGTGCCAGCAGCTTAGGGGTCTCCTCTGGAAACACCATATATTTT
.	.	TRBV15	TRBJ1-2	CATSNIIGSLLGGYTF	TGTGCCACCAGCAACATCATCGGCAGTCTACTTGGGGGCTACACCTTC
.	.	TRBV9	TRBJ2-1	CASSVGSYNEQFF	TGTGCCAGCAGCGTAGGGAGTTACAATGAGCAGTTCTTC
.	.	TRBV4-1	TRBJ2-1	CASSQGIASYNEQFF	TGCGCCAGCAGCCAAGGGATAGCTTCCTACAATGAGCAGTTCTTC
TRBD1	.	TRBV9	TRBJ2-3	CASSGRYQGALTDTQYF	TGTGCCAGCAGCGGACGATATCAGGGGGCCCTCACAGATACGCAGTATTTT
.	.	TRBV6-1	TRBJ1-5	CASSGDSNQPQHF	TGTGCCAGCAGCGGGGATAGCAATCAGCCCCAGCATTTT
.	.	TRBV7-8	TRBJ2-6	CALLVGYSGANVLTF	TGTGCCCTCCTGGTGGGGTACTCTGGGGCCAACGTCCTGACTTTC
.	.	TRBV9	TRBJ2-3	CASSVGDPFTQYF	TGTGCCAGCAGCGTAGGGGACCCTTTTACGCAGTATTTT
.	.	TRBV7-9	TRBJ1-5	CASSLGNLGWPDQPQHF	TGTGCCAGCAGCTTAGGGAATCTCGGTTGGCCTGATCAGCCCCAGCATTTT
TRBD2	.	TRBV5-4	TRBJ2-7	CASSYLGRENYEQYF	TGTGCCAGCAGCTACCTGGGGAGGGAGAACTACGAGCAGTACTTC
.	.	TRBV21-1	TRBJ1-1	CASTGTGRRHTEAFF	TGTGCCAGCACCGGGACAGGGCGCCGGCACACTGAAGCTTTCTTT
.	.	TRBV28	TRBJ1-1	CASILKGRGIMNTEAFF	TGTGCCAGCATTTTGAAAGGCAGGGGAATCATGAACACTGAAGCTTTCTTT
.	.	TRBV14	TRBJ2-1	CASSPKGGYNEQFF	TGTGCCAGCAGCCCCAAAGGAGGCTACAATGAGCAGTTCTTC
TRBD2	.	TRBV28	TRBJ2-3	CASSFAGGPRTQYF	TGTGCCAGCAGCTTCGCGGGGGGGCCGCGTACGCAGTATTTT
.	.	TRBV4-2	TRBJ1-4	CASSQDWGDEKLFF	TGTGCCAGCAGCCAAGATTGGGGAGATGAAAAACTGTTTTTT
TRBD1	.	TRBV2	TRBJ2-5	CASSTTPGQGGETQYF	TGTGCCAGCAGTACTACCCCGGGACAGGGAGGGGAGACCCAGTACTTC
TRBD2	.	TRBV7-3	TRBJ2-3	CASSPGLAFSLTDTQYF	TGTGCCAGCAGCCCCGGACTAGCGTTTTCCCTCACAGATACGCAGTATTTT
.	.	TRBV7-9	TRBJ2-5	CASSPTSYGETQYF	TGTGCCAGCAGCCCGACTAGTTACGGAGAGACCCAGTACTTC
.	.	TRBV27	TRBJ2-7	CASSLVQGGSNEQYF	TGTGCCAGCAGTTTGGTACAGGGAGGCTCCAACGAGCAGTACTTC
.	.	TRBV6-5	TRBJ2-1	CASSPGDEQFF	TGTGCCAGCAGCCCCGGGGATGAGCAGTTCTTC
.	.	TRBV7-8	TRBJ2-4	CASSLRVGGGIQYF	TGTGCCAGCAGCTTAAGGGTGGGGGGCGGCATTCAGTACTTC
.	few	TRBV5-6	TRBJ1-5	CASSFGGNQPQHF	TGTGCCAGCAGCTTTGGGGGGAATCAGCCCCAGCATTTT